The present T cell receptor (beta chain) was sequenced within a study of somatic mutations in cytotoxic T cells in rheumatoid arthritis. J lost 8 bases, V lost 1 base, and 8 bases had no gene match. This CDR3 region has 16 residues. CDR1 and CDR2 from the germline V gene are GTSNPN and SVGIG (reference sequence). Here immunoSEQ multiplex PCR was the method, and the copy in TCRdb shows in-frame clones only, minus some. The sample consists of almost 20,000 clones, roughly 90% of them appearing once. This sequence originates from a man in his forties or fifties in good health. The chain is built from TRBV30 and TRBJ2-1; 13 bases fit TRBD2. Sequenced: CD8+ T cells sorted from blood. This chain's CDR3 is CAWSDPGLAGVDEQFF. The CDR3, as DNA: TGTGCCTGGAGTGACCCAGGACTAGCGGGAGTCGATGAGCAGTTCTTC.